Listed below are T cell receptor beta chains from one sample, sequenced in a study of cytomegalovirus exposure and HLA in healthy donors. Profiled with immunoSEQ multiplex PCR; TCRdb holds only in-frame clones, not every one. The sample has 200,000 to 250,000 clones, about 70% seen once. Source material: PBMCs. The source of these receptors is a woman younger than 45 in good health and CMV-seronegative. The CDR3 runs from the conserved cysteine through the conserved F or W. The D gene is left open where the match is weak. Clone size, where shown, is once, few, many, or a class for clones that have expanded.

D | size | J | V | CDR3 | DNA
. | . | TRBJ1-2 | TRBV28 | CASLLVGRGNGYTF | TGTGCCAGCCTTTTGGTCGGCCGGGGAAATGGCTACACCTTC
TRBD2 | . | TRBJ2-3 | TRBV4-1 | CASSQERLAGRGTDTQYF | TGCGCCAGCAGCCAAGAGAGACTAGCGGGGAGAGGGACAGATACGCAGTATTTT
. | . | TRBJ2-6 | TRBV18 | CASSLAQGSGANVLTF | TGTGCCAGCTCACTCGCACAGGGTTCTGGGGCCAACGTCCTGACTTTC
TRBD1 | . | TRBJ1-1 | TRBV6-1 | CAGGQGRPAEAFF | TGTGCCGGGGGACAGGGTAGACCCGCTGAAGCTTTCTTT
. | . | TRBJ2-7 | TRBV5-1 | CASSQNSGYEQYF | TGCGCCAGCAGCCAGAACTCGGGGTACGAGCAGTACTTC
. | . | TRBJ1-1 | TRBV9 | CASSVHAGSNTEAFF | TGTGCCAGCAGCGTACATGCAGGGTCGAACACTGAAGCTTTCTTT
TRBD2 | . | TRBJ2-5 | TRBV5-4 | CASSGGLAGGQETQYF | TGTGCCAGCAGCGGAGGACTAGCGGGGGGGCAAGAGACCCAGTACTTC
. | . | TRBJ1-4 | TRBV18 | CASSPRQKEKLFF | TGTGCCAGCTCACCACGGCAGAAAGAAAAACTGTTTTTT
. | . | TRBJ1-1 | TRBV11-3 | CASSLEFLGLPNAEAFF | TGTGCCAGCAGCTTAGAATTCTTGGGCCTTCCGAACGCTGAAGCTTTCTTT
. | . | TRBJ2-3 | TRBV11-3 | CASSPGPGGTSTDTQYF | TGTGCCAGCAGCCCTGGGCCTGGAGGTACGAGCACAGATACGCAGTATTTT
TRBD1 | . | TRBJ2-7 | TRBV6-5 | CASRAGQGIPYEQYF | TGTGCCAGCAGGGCGGGACAGGGGATCCCCTACGAGCAGTACTTC
TRBD1 | . | TRBJ1-1 | TRBV6-1 | CATSFSGGTSEAFF | TGTGCCACTTCATTCTCAGGGGGCACCTCTGAAGCTTTCTTT
. | . | TRBJ1-1 | TRBV6-1 | CASSLGGGTEAFF | TGTGCCAGCAGTTTGGGGGGAGGCACTGAAGCTTTCTTT
. | . | TRBJ2-7 | TRBV6-5 | CASSTDREQYF | TGTGCCAGCAGCACAGACAGGGAGCAGTACTTC
. | . | TRBJ2-5 | TRBV7-6 | CASSLDRVQETQYF | TGTGCCAGCAGCTTAGATAGAGTGCAAGAGACCCAGTACTTC
TRBD1 | . | TRBJ1-6 | TRBV6-6 | CASSLTTGGQDSPLHF | TGTGCCAGCAGCCTAACGACAGGGGGTCAGGATTCACCCCTCCACTTT
. | . | TRBJ2-1 | TRBV27 | CASSSGSPYNEQFF | TGTGCCAGCAGTTCTGGCTCACCTTACAATGAGCAGTTCTTC
TRBD1 | few | TRBJ2-5 | TRBV5-1 | CASSGGQVTSGETQYF | TGCGCCAGCAGCGGGGGACAGGTCACGTCCGGGGAGACCCAGTACTTC
TRBD1 | . | TRBJ2-2 | TRBV6-5 | CASSYEGGFGTGELFF | TGTGCCAGCAGTTACGAAGGGGGCTTCGGTACCGGGGAGCTGTTTTTT
. | . | TRBJ1-1 | TRBV6-1 | CASSTAIYTEAFF | TGTGCCAGCAGTACCGCGATCTACACTGAAGCTTTCTTT
. | . | TRBJ2-3 | TRBV6-6 | CASSWRRTDTQYF | TGTGCCAGCAGTTGGAGGCGCACAGATACGCAGTATTTT
TRBD1 | . | TRBJ2-7 | TRBV5-1 | CASSLEGQIYEQYF | TGCGCCAGCAGCTTAGAGGGACAGATCTACGAGCAGTACTTC
. | . | TRBJ2-7 | TRBV6-6 | CASSPEYGQLLF | TGTGCCAGCAGCCCCGAGTACGGACAGCTTCTATTC
TRBD1 | . | TRBJ2-5 | TRBV25-1 | CASSLWGQGAGETQYF | TGTGCCAGCAGCCTATGGGGCCAGGGGGCTGGAGAGACCCAGTACTTC
. | . | TRBJ1-1 | TRBV4-2 | CASSQGVGGNTEAFF | TGTGCCAGCAGCCAAGGGGTGGGGGGGAACACTGAAGCTTTCTTT
TRBD1 | . | TRBJ2-6 | TRBV5-1 | CASSPGTVNSGANVLTF | TGCGCCAGCAGTCCCGGGACAGTGAACTCTGGGGCCAACGTCCTGACTTTC
. | . | TRBJ1-1 | TRBV29-1 | CSVAHQNTEAFF | TGCAGCGTTGCCCATCAGAACACTGAAGCTTTCTTT
TRBD1 | few | TRBJ1-2 | TRBV6-5 | CASGTGGLYGYTF | TGTGCCAGCGGGACAGGCGGTTTATATGGCTACACCTTC
. | once | TRBJ2-7 | TRBV5-4 | CASSREGSGPYEQYF | TGTGCCAGCAGCCGCGAGGGTTCGGGCCCCTACGAGCAGTACTTC
. | . | TRBJ1-5 | TRBV6-1 | CASSEAPGSNQPQHF | TGTGCCAGCAGTGAAGCTCCAGGGAGCAATCAGCCCCAGCATTTT
. | . | TRBJ2-5 | TRBV7-9 | CSSSQTGTLETQYF | TGTTCCAGCAGTCAAACCGGGACTTTAGAGACCCAGTACTTC
. | few | TRBJ1-2 | TRBV11-2 | CASSSLGRPWDGYTF | TGTGCCAGCAGCTCTTTAGGCAGGCCCTGGGATGGCTACACCTTC
. | . | TRBJ2-7 | TRBV9 | CASSGGPQGGEQYF | TGTGCCAGCAGCGGAGGCCCCCAAGGGGGCGAGCAGTACTTC
TRBD1 | . | TRBJ1-3 | TRBV19 | CASSLQGTSGNTIYF | TGTGCCAGTAGTCTACAGGGGACCTCTGGAAACACCATATATTTT
. | . | TRBJ1-2 | TRBV14 | CASSQDLDSYGYTF | TGTGCCAGCAGCCAAGATCTAGACAGCTATGGCTACACCTTC
. | . | TRBJ1-6 | TRBV6-1 | CASWATVNSPLHF | TGTGCCTCCTGGGCCACCGTAAATTCACCCCTCCACTTT
. | . | TRBJ2-7 | TRBV5-6 | CASTRPGFPYEQYF | TGTGCCAGCACCCGACCAGGCTTTCCCTACGAGCAGTACTTC
TRBD2 | . | TRBJ2-7 | TRBV5-1 | CASSLVLGLAGVEQYF | TGCGCCAGCAGCTTGGTCCTGGGACTAGCGGGAGTCGAGCAGTACTTC
. | . | TRBJ1-1 | TRBV9 | CASSPGGQLEAFF | TGTGCCAGCAGCCCAGGAGGACAGTTAGAAGCTTTCTTT
TRBD1 | . | TRBJ1-1 | TRBV6-5 | CASSYSRTGRTEAFF | TGTGCCAGCAGTTACTCCCGGACAGGGCGGACTGAAGCTTTCTTT
. | . | TRBJ2-5 | TRBV6-5 | CASSFGLGSAETQYF | TGTGCCAGCAGTTTTGGACTCGGGAGCGCAGAGACCCAGTACTTC
. | few | TRBJ1-1 | TRBV6-1 | CASSPRQVNTEAFF | TGTGCCAGCAGTCCTCGACAGGTGAACACTGAAGCTTTCTTT
. | . | TRBJ1-1 | TRBV6-4 | CASRGQNTEAFF | TGTGCCAGCAGAGGACAGAACACTGAAGCTTTCTTT
. | . | TRBJ1-2 | TRBV11-2 | CASSLEGGNYGYTF | TGTGCCAGCAGCTTAGAGGGCGGGAACTATGGCTACACCTTC
. | . | TRBJ1-2 | TRBV6-5 | CASTEGNYGYTF | TGTGCCAGCACTGAGGGAAACTATGGCTACACCTTC
. | . | TRBJ2-3 | TRBV7-6 | CASSLIVSYADTQYF | TGTGCCAGCAGCTTAATAGTGAGCTATGCAGATACGCAGTATTTT